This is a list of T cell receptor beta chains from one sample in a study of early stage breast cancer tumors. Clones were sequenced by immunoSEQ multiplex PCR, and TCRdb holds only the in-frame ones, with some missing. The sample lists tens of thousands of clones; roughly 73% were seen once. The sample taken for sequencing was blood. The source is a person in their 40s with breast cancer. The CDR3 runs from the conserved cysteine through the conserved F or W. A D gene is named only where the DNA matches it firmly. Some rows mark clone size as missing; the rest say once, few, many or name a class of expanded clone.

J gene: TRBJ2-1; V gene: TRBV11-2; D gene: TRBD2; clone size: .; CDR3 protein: CASSLSSGRLLNEQFF; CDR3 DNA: TGTGCCAGCAGCTTGTCTAGCGGGAGATTACTGAATGAGCAGTTCTTC
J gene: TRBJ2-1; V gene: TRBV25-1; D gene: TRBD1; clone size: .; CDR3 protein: CASSTLTLRDRGNNEQFF; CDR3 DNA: TGTGCCAGCAGTACACTGACCCTCCGGGACAGGGGGAACAATGAGCAGTTCTTC
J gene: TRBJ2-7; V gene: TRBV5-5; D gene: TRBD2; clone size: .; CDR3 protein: CASSLARTSGDSYEQYF; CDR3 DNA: TGTGCCAGCAGCTTGGCTCGGACTAGCGGGGACTCCTACGAGCAGTACTTC
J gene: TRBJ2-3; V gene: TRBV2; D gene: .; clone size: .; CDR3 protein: CASESTDTQYF; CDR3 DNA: TGTGCCAGCGAAAGCACAGATACGCAGTATTTT
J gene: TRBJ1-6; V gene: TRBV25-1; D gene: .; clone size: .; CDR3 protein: CASSDPGTPLHF; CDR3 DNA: TGTGCCAGCAGTGATCCGGGTACACCCCTCCACTTT
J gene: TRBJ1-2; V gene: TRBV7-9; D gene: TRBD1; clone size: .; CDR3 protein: CASSPTGGFGYTF; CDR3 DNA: TGTGCCAGCAGTCCGACAGGGGGCTTCGGCTACACCTTC
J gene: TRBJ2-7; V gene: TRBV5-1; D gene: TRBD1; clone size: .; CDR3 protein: CASSWGTGHSYEQYF; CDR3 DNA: TGCGCCAGCAGCTGGGGGACAGGGCACTCCTACGAGCAGTACTTC
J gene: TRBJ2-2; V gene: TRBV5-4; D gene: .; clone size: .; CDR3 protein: CASTPGGGRDGELFF; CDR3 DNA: TGTGCCAGCACCCCGGGCGGGGGCAGGGACGGGGAGCTGTTTTTT
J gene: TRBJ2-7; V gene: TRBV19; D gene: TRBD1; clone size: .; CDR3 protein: CASSIRGGAYEQYF; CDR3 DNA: TGTGCCAGTAGTATAAGAGGGGGCGCCTACGAGCAGTACTTC
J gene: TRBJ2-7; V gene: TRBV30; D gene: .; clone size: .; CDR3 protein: CAWNRDSYEQYF; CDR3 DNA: TGTGCCTGGAACAGAGACTCCTACGAGCAGTACTTC
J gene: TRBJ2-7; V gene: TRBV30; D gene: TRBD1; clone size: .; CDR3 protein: CAWSAGQGRLSEQYF; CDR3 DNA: TGTGCCTGGAGTGCGGGACAGGGGCGCCTTTCTGAGCAGTACTTC
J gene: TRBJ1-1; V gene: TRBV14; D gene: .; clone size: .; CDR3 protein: CASSYLAPNTEAFF; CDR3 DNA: TGTGCCAGCAGTTACTTGGCACCGAACACTGAAGCTTTCTTT
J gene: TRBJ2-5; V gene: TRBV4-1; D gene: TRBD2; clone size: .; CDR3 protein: CASSLVGDGRGETQYF; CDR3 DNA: TGCGCCAGCAGCCTGGTCGGGGACGGGAGGGGAGAGACCCAGTACTTC
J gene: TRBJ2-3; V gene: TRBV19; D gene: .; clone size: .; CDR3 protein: CASSIDPGTDTQYF; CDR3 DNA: TGTGCCAGTAGTATAGATCCCGGCACAGATACGCAGTATTTT
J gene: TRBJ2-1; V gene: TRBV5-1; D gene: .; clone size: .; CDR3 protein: CASSLGALENEQFF; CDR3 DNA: TGCGCCAGCAGCTTGGGTGCGCTAGAGAATGAGCAGTTCTTC
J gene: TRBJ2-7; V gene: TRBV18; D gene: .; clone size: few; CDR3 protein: CASSPATTYEQYF; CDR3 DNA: TGTGCCAGCTCACCCGCGACCACCTACGAGCAGTACTTC
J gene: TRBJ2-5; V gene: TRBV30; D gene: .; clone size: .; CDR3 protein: CAWSPGRVETQYF; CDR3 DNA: TGTGCCTGGAGCCCAGGAAGGGTAGAGACCCAGTACTTC
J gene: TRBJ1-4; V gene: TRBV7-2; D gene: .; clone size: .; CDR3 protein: CASSPAAVSRGTEKLFF; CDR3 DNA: TGTGCCAGCAGCCCGGCGGCAGTTTCTCGTGGGACTGAAAAACTGTTTTTT
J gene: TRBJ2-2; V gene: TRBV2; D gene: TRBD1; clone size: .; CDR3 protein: CARGKGTGGTGELFF; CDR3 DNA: TGTGCCAGGGGAAAAGGGACAGGGGGCACCGGGGAGCTGTTTTTT
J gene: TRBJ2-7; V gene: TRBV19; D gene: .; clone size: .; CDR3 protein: CASSRLILYEQYF; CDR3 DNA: TGTGCCAGTAGCCGGTTAATCCTCTACGAGCAGTACTTC
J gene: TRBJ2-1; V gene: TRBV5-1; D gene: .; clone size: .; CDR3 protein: CASSLGHNEQFF; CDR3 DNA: TGCGCCAGCAGCTTGGGACACAATGAGCAGTTCTTC
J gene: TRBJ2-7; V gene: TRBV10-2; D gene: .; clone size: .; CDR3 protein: CASRDAYEQYF; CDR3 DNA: TGCGCCAGCAGGGATGCCTACGAGCAGTACTTC
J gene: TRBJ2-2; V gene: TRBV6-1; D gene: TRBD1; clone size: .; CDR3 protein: CASSSRGRAGELFF; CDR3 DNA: TGTGCCAGCAGTTCTAGGGGGCGAGCCGGGGAGCTGTTTTTT
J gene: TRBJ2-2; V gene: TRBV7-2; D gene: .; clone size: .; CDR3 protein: CASSSAANTGELFF; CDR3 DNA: TGTGCCAGCAGCTCCGCTGCGAACACCGGGGAGCTGTTTTTT
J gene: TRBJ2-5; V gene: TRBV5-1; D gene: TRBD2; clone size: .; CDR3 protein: CASKTGRGEGTQYF; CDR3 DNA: TGCGCCAGCAAAACTGGACGGGGGGAGGGGACCCAGTACTTC
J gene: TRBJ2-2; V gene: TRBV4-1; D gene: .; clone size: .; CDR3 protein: CASSLFQGQHTGELFF; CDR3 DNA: TGCGCCAGCAGCCTATTCCAAGGGCAGCACACCGGGGAGCTGTTTTTT
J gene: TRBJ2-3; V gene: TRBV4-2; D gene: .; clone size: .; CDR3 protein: CASSLAADTQYF; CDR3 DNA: TGTGCCAGCAGCCTCGCGGCAGATACGCAGTATTTT
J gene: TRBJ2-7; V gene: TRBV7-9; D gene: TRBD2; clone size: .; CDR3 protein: CASSVSGNSYEQYF; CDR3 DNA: TGTGCCAGCAGCGTTAGCGGGAACTCCTACGAGCAGTACTTC
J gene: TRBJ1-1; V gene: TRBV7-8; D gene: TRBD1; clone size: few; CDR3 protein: CASSLADDRVTEAFF; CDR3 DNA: TGTGCCAGCAGCTTAGCAGACGACAGGGTGACTGAAGCTTTCTTT
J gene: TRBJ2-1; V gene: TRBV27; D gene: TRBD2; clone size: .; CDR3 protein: CASSRPGLAGHNEQFF; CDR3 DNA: TGTGCCAGCAGTCGTCCCGGCCTAGCGGGACACAATGAGCAGTTCTTC
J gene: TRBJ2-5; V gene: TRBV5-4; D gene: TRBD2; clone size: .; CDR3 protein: CASSRTGTTQETQYF; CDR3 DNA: TGTGCCAGCAGCCGGACCGGGACTACCCAAGAGACCCAGTACTTC
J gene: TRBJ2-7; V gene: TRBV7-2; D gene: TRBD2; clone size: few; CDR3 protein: CASSPGLASFEQYF; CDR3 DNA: TGTGCCAGCAGCCCCGGACTAGCTTCTTTCGAGCAGTACTTC
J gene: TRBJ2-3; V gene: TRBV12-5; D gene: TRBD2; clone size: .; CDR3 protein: CGTSVSDTQYF; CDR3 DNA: TGCGGGACTAGCGTCTCAGATACGCAGTATTTT
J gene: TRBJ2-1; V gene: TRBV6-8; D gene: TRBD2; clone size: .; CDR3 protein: CASSTGTSGRLGNEQFF; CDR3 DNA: TGTGCCAGCAGTACGGGGACTAGCGGGAGGTTGGGGAATGAGCAGTTCTTC
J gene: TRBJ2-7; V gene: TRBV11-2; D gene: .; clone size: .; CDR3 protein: CASSRDNRLGEQYF; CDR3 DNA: TGTGCCAGCAGCCGGGACAACCGCCTAGGGGAGCAGTACTTC
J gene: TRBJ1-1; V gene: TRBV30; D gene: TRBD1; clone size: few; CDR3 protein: CAWRSRDRGRTEAFF; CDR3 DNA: TGTGCCTGGAGATCTCGGGACAGGGGGAGAACTGAAGCTTTCTTT
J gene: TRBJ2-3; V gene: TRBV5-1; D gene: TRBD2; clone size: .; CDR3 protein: CASSRDLAASGTDTQYF; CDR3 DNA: TGCGCCAGCAGCAGAGATCTAGCGGCCTCGGGCACAGATACGCAGTATTTT
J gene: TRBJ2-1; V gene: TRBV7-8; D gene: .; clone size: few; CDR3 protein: CASSLLVSHNEQFF; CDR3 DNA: TGTGCCAGCAGCTTACTAGTATCACACAATGAGCAGTTCTTC
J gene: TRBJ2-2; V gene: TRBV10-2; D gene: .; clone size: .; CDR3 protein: CAIQIGLGGELFF; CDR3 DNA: TGCGCCATCCAGATCGGGTTGGGCGGGGAGCTGTTTTTT
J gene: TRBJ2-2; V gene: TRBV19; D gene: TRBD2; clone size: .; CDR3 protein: CASSIPLAGAGELFF; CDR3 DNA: TGTGCCAGTAGTATCCCACTGGCGGGAGCCGGGGAGCTGTTTTTT
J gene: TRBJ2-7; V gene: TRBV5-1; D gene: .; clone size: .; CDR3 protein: CASSLSQSSLEQYF; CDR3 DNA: TGCGCCAGCAGCTTGTCTCAGTCCTCACTCGAGCAGTACTTC
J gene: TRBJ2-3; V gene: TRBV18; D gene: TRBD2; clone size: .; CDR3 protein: CASSPLAGALVDTQYF; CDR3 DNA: TGTGCCAGCTCTCCCCTAGCGGGGGCTTTGGTAGATACGCAGTATTTT
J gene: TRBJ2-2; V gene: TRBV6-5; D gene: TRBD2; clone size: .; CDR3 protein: CASSRAGGNTGELFF; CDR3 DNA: TGTGCCAGCAGTAGAGCGGGAGGGAACACCGGGGAGCTGTTTTTT
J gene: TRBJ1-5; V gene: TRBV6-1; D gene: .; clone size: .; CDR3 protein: CASSTRTESNQPQHF; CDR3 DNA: TGTGCCAGCAGTACCCGGACCGAAAGCAATCAGCCCCAGCATTTT
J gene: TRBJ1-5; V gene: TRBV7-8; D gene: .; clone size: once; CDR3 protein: CASSFGGSPREPQHF; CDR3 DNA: TGTGCCAGCAGCTTTGGAGGCAGCCCAAGGGAGCCCCAGCATTTT
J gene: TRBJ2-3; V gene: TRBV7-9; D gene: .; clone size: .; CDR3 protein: CASSFEYTDTQYF; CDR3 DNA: TGTGCCAGCAGCTTCGAATATACAGATACGCAGTATTTT
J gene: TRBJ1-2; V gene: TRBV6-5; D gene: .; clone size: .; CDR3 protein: CASSYSLWGTNYGYTF; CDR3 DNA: TGTGCCAGCAGTTACTCGTTATGGGGGACCAACTATGGCTACACCTTC
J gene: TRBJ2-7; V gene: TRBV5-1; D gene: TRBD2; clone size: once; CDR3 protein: CASSLTSGDSYEQYF; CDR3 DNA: TGCGCCAGCAGCTTAACTAGCGGGGACTCCTACGAGCAGTACTTC
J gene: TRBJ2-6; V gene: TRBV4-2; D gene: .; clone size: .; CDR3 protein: CASSQLTETANVLTF; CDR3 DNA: TGTGCCAGCAGCCAACTTACAGAGACGGCCAACGTCCTGACTTTC
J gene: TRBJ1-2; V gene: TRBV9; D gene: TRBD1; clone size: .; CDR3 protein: CASSSSGQANYGYTF; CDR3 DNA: TGTGCCAGCAGCTCAAGCGGACAGGCTAACTATGGCTACACCTTC